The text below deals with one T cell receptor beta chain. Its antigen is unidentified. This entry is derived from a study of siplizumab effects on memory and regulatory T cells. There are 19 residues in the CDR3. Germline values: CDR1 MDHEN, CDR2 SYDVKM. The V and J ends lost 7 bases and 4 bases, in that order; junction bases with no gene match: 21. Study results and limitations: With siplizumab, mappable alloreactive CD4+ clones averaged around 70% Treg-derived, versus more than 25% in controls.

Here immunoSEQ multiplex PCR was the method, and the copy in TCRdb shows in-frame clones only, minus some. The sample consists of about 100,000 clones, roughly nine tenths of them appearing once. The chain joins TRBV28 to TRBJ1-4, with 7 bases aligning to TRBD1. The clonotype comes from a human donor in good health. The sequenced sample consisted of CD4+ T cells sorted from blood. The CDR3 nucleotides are TGTGCCAGCACCCCCCTTCAACAGGGGCTAGGGCGAGGTAATGAAAAACTGTTTTTT. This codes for CASTPLQQGLGRGNEKLFF.